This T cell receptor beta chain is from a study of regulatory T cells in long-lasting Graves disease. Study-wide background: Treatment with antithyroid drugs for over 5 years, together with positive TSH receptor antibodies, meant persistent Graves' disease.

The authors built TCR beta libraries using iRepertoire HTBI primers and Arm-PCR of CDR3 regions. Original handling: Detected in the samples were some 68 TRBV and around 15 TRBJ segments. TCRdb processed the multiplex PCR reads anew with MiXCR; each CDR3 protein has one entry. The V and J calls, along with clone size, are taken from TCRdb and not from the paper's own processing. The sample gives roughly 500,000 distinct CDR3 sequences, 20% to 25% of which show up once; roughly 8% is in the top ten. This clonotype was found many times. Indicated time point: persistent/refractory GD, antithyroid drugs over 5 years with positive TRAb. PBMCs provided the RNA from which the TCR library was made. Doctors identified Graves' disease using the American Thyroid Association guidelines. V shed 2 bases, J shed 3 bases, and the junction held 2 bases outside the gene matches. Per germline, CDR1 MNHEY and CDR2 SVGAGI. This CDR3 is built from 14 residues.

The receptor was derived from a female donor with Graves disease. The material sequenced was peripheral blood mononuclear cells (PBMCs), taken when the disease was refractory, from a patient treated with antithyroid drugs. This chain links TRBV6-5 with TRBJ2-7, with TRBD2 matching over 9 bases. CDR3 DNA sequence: TGTGCCAGCAGTTACCATAGCGGGAGCTACGAGCAGTACTTC. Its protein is CASSYHSGSYEQYF.